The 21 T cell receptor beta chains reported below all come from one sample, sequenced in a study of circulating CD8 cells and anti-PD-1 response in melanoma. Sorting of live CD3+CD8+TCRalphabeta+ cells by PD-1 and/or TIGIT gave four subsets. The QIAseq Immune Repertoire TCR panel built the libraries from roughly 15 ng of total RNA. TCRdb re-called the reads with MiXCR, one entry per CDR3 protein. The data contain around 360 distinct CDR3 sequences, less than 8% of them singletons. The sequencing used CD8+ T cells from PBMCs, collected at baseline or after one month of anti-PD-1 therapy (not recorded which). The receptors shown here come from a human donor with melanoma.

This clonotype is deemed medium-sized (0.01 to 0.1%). CDR3: CASSQDFGPYEQYF. The CDR3 nucleotides read TGCGCCAGCAGCCAAGACTTCGGACCCTACGAGCAGTACTTC. The chain employs TRBV4-3 and TRBJ2-7, with D unresolved. Germline V gene data show CDR1 as LGHNA and CDR2 as YSLEER. The germline V and J ends were trimmed by 0 bases and 2 bases, with 8 bases remaining between them. The CDR3 sequence is 14 residues long.

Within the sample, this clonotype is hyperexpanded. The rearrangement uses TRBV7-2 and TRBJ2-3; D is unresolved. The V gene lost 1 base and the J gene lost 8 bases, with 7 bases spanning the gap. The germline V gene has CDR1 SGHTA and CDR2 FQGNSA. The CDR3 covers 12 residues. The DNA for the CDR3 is TGTGCCAGCAGCTTAGACTTGGGTACGCAGTATTTT. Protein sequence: CASSLDLGTQYF.

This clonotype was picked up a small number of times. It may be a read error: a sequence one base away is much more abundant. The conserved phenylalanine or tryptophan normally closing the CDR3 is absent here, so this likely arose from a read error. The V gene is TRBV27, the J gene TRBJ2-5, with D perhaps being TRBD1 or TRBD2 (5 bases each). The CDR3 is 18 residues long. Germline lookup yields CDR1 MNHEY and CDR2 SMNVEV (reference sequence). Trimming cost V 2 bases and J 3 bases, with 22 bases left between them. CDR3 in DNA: TGTGCCAGCAGTTTAATAGGGCCCCGGGGCGCGGTTGAAGAGACCCAGTACCTC. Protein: CASSLIGPRGAVEETQYL.

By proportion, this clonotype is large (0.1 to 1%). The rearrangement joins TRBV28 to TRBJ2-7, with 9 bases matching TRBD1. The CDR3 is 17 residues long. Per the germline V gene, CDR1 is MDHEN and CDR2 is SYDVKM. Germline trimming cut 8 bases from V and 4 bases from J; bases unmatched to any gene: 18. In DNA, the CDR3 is TGTGCCAGCGGAACCCAACCTTGGGGACAGGGAAGTTACGAGCAGTACTTC. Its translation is CASGTQPWGQGSYEQYF.

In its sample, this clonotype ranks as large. In DNA, the CDR3 is TGTGCCAGCAGTCAGGGGGTCCGTGGTTCACCCCTCCACTTT. It codes for CASSQGVRGSPLHF. The chain has TRBV2 and TRBJ1-6; 7 positions agree with TRBD1. CDR1 and CDR2 (germline): SNHLY, FYNNEI. The CDR3 loop spans 14 amino acids. The trim removed 5 bases at V and 9 bases at J, leaving 7 bases unmatched.

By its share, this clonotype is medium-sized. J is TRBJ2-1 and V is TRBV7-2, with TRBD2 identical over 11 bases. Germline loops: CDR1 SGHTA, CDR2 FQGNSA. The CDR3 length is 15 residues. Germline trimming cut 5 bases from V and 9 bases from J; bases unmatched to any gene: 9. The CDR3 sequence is CASSISGGAGSEQFF. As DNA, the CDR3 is TGTGCCAGCAGCATTAGCGGGGGGGCCGGCAGTGAGCAGTTCTTC.

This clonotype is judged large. CDR3 protein: CASSLSGLAYNEQFF. CDR3 bases: TGTGCCAGCAGTTTATCAGGGTTGGCCTACAATGAGCAGTTCTTC. The rearrangement uses TRBV27 and TRBJ2-1; D call uncertain. Germline V CDR1 and CDR2: MNHEY, SMNVEV (reference sequence). V shed 0 bases and J shed 2 bases, with 8 bases lying between them. The CDR3 sequence is 15 residues long.

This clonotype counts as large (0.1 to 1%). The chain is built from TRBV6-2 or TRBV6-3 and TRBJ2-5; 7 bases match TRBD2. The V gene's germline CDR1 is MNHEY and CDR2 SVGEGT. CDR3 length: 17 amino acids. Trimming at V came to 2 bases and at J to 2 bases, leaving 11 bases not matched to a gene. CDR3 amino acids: CASSYDVRAGQQETQYF. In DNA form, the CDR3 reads TGTGCCAGCAGTTACGACGTTCGAGCGGGGCAACAAGAGACCCAGTACTTC.

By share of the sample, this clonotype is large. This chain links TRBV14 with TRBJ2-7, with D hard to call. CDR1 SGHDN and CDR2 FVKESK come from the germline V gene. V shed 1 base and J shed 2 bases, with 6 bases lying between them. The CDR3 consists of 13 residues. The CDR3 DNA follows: TGTGCCAGCAGCCAAGCAGGCCCCTACGAGCAGTACTTC. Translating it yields CASSQAGPYEQYF.

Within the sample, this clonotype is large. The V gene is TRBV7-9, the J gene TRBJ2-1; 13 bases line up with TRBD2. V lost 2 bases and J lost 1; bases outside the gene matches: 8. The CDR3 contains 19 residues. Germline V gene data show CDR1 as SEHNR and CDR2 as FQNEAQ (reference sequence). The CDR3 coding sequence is TGTGCCAGCAGCTTATCCCTTACTAGCGGGGGGGTGTCCTACAATGAGCAGTTCTTC. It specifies CASSLSLTSGGVSYNEQFF.

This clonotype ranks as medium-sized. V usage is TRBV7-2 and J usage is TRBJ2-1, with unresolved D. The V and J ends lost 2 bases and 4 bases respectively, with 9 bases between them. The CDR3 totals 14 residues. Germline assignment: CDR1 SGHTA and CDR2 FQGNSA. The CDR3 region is CASSLSPRYNEQFF. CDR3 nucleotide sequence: TGTGCCAGCAGCTTAAGCCCGAGGTACAATGAGCAGTTCTTC. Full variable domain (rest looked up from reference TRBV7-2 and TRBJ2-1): GAGVSQSPSNKVTEKGKDVELRCDPISGHTALYWYRQSLGQGLEFLIYFQGNSAPDKSGLPSDRFSAERTGGSVSTLTIQRTQQEDSAVYLCASSLSPRYNEQFFGPGTRLTVL.

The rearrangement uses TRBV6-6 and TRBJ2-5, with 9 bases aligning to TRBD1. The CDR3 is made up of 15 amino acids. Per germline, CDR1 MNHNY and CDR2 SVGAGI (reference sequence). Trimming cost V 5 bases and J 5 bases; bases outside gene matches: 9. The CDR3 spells CASSPGQGLGETQYF. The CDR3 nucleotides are TGTGCCAGCAGTCCCGGACAGGGGTTGGGCGAGACCCAGTACTTC.

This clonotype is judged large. DNA for the CDR3: TGTGCCAGCAGTGACTATCCTAGCGGAGAGACCCAGTACTTC. The encoded protein is CASSDYPSGETQYF. This chain links TRBV2 with TRBJ2-5; TRBD2 agrees at 7 bases. Trimming took 3 bases from V and 4 from J; bases not matched to a gene: 5. CDR3 length equals 14 residues. The germline CDR1 and CDR2 sequences are SNHLY and FYNNEI.

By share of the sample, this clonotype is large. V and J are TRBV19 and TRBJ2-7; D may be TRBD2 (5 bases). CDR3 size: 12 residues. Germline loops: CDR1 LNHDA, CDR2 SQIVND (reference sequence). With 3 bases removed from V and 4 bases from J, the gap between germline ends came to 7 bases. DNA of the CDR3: TGTGCCAGTAGTATTGCGGGTTACGAGCAGTACTTC. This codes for CASSIAGYEQYF.

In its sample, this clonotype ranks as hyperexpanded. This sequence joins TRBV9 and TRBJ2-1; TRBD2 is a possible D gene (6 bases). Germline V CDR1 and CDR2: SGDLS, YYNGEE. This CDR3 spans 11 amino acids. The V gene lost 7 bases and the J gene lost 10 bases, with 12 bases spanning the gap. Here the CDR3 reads CASGGMKEQFF. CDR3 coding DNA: TGTGCCAGCGGGGGGATGAAGGAGCAGTTCTTC.

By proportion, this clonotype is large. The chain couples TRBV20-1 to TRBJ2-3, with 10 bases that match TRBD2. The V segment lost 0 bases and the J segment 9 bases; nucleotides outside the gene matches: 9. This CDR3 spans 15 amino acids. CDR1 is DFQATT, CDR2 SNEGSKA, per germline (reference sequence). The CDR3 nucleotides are TGCAGTGCTAGAGATCTAGCGGGGGTACCCATAACGCAGTATTTT. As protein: CSARDLAGVPITQYF.

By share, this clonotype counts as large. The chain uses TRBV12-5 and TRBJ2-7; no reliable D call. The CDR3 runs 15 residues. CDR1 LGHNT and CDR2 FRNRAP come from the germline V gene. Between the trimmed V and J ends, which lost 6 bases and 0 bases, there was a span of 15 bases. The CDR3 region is CASGTTVDGSYEQYF. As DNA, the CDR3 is TGTGCTAGTGGCACCACTGTCGACGGCTCCTACGAGCAGTACTTC.

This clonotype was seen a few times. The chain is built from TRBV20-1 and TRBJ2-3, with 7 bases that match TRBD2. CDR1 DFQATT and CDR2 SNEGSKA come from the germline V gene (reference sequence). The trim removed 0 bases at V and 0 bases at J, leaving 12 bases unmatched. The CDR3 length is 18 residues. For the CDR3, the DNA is TGCAGTGCTAGAGATAGTTGGGGGGGTCGCCCTAGCACAGATACGCAGTATTTT. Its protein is CSARDSWGGRPSTDTQYF.

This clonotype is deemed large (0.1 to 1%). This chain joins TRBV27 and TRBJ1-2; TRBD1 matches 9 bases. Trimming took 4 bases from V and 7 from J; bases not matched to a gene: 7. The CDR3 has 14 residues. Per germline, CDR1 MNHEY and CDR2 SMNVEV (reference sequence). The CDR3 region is CASSSRTGDLGYTF. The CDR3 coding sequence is TGTGCCAGCAGTTCCCGGACAGGGGATCTTGGCTACACCTTC.

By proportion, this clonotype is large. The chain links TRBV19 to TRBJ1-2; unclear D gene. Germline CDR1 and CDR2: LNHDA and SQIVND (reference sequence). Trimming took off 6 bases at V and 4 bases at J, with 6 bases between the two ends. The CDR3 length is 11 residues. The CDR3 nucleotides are TGTGCCAGTAGCACAGCCTATGGCTACACCTTC. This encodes CASSTAYGYTF.

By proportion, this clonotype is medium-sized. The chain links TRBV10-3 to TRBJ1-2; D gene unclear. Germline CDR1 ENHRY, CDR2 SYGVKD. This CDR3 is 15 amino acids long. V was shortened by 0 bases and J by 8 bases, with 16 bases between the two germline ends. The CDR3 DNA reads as TGTGCCATCAGTGAGTCATCGGTCCCTCGGCAGGGCTACACCTTC. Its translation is CAISESSVPRQGYTF.